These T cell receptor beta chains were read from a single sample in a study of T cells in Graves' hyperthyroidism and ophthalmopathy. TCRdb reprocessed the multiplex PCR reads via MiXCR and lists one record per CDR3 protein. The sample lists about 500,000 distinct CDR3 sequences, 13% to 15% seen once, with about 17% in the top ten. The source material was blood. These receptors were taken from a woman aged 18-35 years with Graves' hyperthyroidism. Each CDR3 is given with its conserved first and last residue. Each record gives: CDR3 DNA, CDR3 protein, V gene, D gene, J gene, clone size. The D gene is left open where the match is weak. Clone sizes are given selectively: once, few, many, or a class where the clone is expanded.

TGTGCCAGCAGCTTAACGTCGAGTCTGGATACGTGGAACACTGAAGCTTTCTTT CASSLTSSLDTWNTEAFF TRBV7-3 - TRBJ1-1 many
TGTGCCAGCAGTGAAGGTCTCTCCTACGAGCAGTACTTC CASSEGLSYEQYF TRBV12-3/TRBV12-4 - TRBJ2-7 -
TGCAGTTCCCACGGGTTCGGGAGTTATGAGCAGTTCTTC CSSHGFGSYEQFF TRBV20-1 - TRBJ2-1 -
TGTGCCTGGAGTAGGAGGGAAATCCATGGCTACACCTTC CAWSRREIHGYTF TRBV30 - TRBJ1-2 many
TGTGCCAGCAGCCATGGCGGCCCCTACGAGCAGTACTTC CASSHGGPYEQYF TRBV3-1 - TRBJ2-7 many
TGTGCCAGCAGTGACGCCTCTCAGGTGGGGGCGGACACTGAAGCTTTCTTT CASSDASQVGADTEAFF TRBV2 - TRBJ1-1 many
TGTGCCAGCAGTCCCACAGGGGGCGGAGAGCAGTACTTC CASSPTGGGEQYF TRBV28 TRBD1 TRBJ2-7 many
TGTGCCAGCAGGATCATATCCGGGACGCCCCACAATGAGCAGTTCTTC CASRIISGTPHNEQFF TRBV5-6 - TRBJ2-1 many
TGTGCCACCAGATCAGACAGGGGGAGTACTGAAGCTTTCTTT CATRSDRGSTEAFF TRBV15 TRBD1 TRBJ1-1 many
TGTGCCAGTAGTATCACTCTCCTAGCCCCCGCCTACGAGCAGTACTTC CASSITLLAPAYEQYF TRBV19 - TRBJ2-7 many
TGTGCCTGGAGGGACACTGAAGCTTTCTTT CAWRDTEAFF TRBV30 - TRBJ1-1 many
TGTGCCAGCAGCTTAGCGCTTCAGGGGGGCTACAATGAGCAGTTCTTC CASSLALQGGYNEQFF TRBV7-7 - TRBJ2-1 few
TGTGCCAGCAGTAGCACAGGCGGGGGCGCGAATGGCTACACCTTC CASSSTGGGANGYTF TRBV28 - TRBJ1-2 -
TGTGCCAGCAGCGCCTTTCCCACAGATACGCAGTATTTT CASSAFPTDTQYF TRBV7-3 - TRBJ2-3 -
TGTGCCAGCAGTGAAGTAAGGGGCTCTGAAGCTTTCTTT CASSEVRGSEAFF TRBV6-1 - TRBJ1-1 many
TGCGCCAGCAGTCGTATAGCGGGATTAGGATCTGGCGAGCAGTACTTC CASSRIAGLGSGEQYF TRBV5-1 TRBD2 TRBJ2-7 many
TGTGCCAGCAGCTTAGGCCTCTCTGGAAACACCATATATTTT CASSLGLSGNTIYF TRBV12-3/TRBV12-4 - TRBJ1-3 many
TGTGCCAGCACCCCCCCTGAAGCTTTCTTT CASTPPEAFF TRBV6-1 - TRBJ1-1 few
TGTGCCAGCAGTTACGCGCAGGGCTATCAGCCCCAGCATTTT CASSYAQGYQPQHF TRBV6-1 - TRBJ1-5 few
TGTGCCAGCAGTACTAAAGGGGGCTCGGCTGGCTACACCTTC CASSTKGGSAGYTF TRBV2 TRBD1 TRBJ1-2 many
TGTGCCAGCAGTTACGCCGGGACTAGCGGGGGTACGCAGTATTTT CASSYAGTSGGTQYF TRBV6-6 TRBD2 TRBJ2-3 -
TGTGCCAGCAGCTTGAACCGGGACAGGGACAATGAGCAGTTCTTC CASSLNRDRDNEQFF TRBV7-3 TRBD1 TRBJ2-1 -
TGTGCCAGCAGCGTGGGGACGGCCTCCTACGAGCAGTACTTC CASSVGTASYEQYF TRBV7-9 - TRBJ2-7 many
TGTGCCAGCAGCTTCGGCCGGTCTAACTATGGCTACACCTTC CASSFGRSNYGYTF TRBV5-4 - TRBJ1-2 -
TGTGCCTCGGGACAAAGCAATCAGCCCCAGCATTTT CASGQSNQPQHF TRBV30 - TRBJ1-5 many
TGTGCCAGCACCCGATTCGGGTTTTCCACCGGGGAGCTGTTTTTT CASTRFGFSTGELFF TRBV11-2 - TRBJ2-2 many
TGTGCCAGCAGCTTAGGGTCCGTGGACACCGGGGAGCTGTTTTTT CASSLGSVDTGELFF TRBV7-3 - TRBJ2-2 many
TGTGCCATCACCCGCGGCCTGGAGGGCTACACCTTC CAITRGLEGYTF TRBV10-3 - TRBJ1-2 many